What follows are 24 T cell receptor beta chains derived from one specimen sequenced in a study of spatial heterogeneity in lung cancer. TCRdb processed the 5' RACE reads anew with MiXCR; each CDR3 protein has one entry. The table lists tens of thousands of distinct CDR3 sequences, roughly 6.5% of them singletons. Time point indicated: sample taken at primary tumor resection. Tumor, nontumor lung or frozen PBMC supplied whole RNA, sequenced without sorting. The material was PBMCs, obtained at surgery. These receptors came from a female donor with early-stage non-small cell lung cancer.

This clonotype has more than one count but fewer than ten. The gene calls are TRBV7-3 and TRBJ2-3; D remains ambiguous. Trimming cost V 5 bases and J 2 bases, with 11 bases left between them. In germline, CDR1 is SGHTA, CDR2 FQGTGA. The CDR3 is 14 residues long. CDR3 in DNA: TGTGCCAGCAGCGTGTCCCGTTCCACAGATACGCAGTATTTT. The encoded protein is CASSVSRSTDTQYF.

This clonotype was recorded a few times. The chain combines TRBV7-2 with TRBJ1-5; TRBD1 is a possible D gene (6 bases). The length of the CDR3 is 15 residues. From germline, CDR1 is SGHTA and CDR2 FQGNSA. Deletions cut 5 bases from V and 4 bases from J, with 15 bases between. CDR3 sequence (DNA): TGTGCCAGCAGCCCCGGGACATTTCTTAATCAGCCCCAGCATTTT. Encoded protein: CASSPGTFLNQPQHF.

The rearrangement links TRBV5-1 to TRBJ2-7; tentative D call: TRBD1 (5 bases). V lost 6 bases, J lost 0 bases, and 13 bases lay in between. The CDR3 contains 14 residues. Germline loops: CDR1 SGHRS, CDR2 YFSETQ. The CDR3 reads CASKVQGTSYEQYF. The CDR3 region has the DNA TGCGCCAGCAAGGTTCAGGGAACCTCCTACGAGCAGTACTTC.

This clonotype was observed a handful of times. The chain is built from TRBV2 and TRBJ2-6; the D gene is possibly TRBD1 (5 bases). The V end was cut by 11 bases, the J end by 4 bases, with 9 bases between. From germline, CDR1 is SNHLY and CDR2 FYNNEI. This CDR3 has 12 residues. The CDR3 reads CALGAGANVLTF. CDR3 nucleotides: TGTGCCCTAGGGGCCGGGGCCAACGTCCTGACTTTC.

In this sample, this clonotype turned up many times. The rearrangement joins TRBV9 to TRBJ1-1; D call uncertain. V was pared by 0 bases and J by 7 bases, with 13 bases between. Germline-derived CDR1 and CDR2 are SGDLS and YYNGEE. This CDR3 is 14 amino acids long. CDR3 coding DNA: TGTGCCAGCAGCGTAGGGTCCACACACAGTGAAGCTTTCTTT. Protein sequence: CASSVGSTHSEAFF. The complete variable domain, with remaining parts taken from reference TRBV9 and TRBJ1-1, reads DSGVTQTPKHLITATGQRVTLRCSPRSGDLSVYWYQQSLDQGLQFLIQYYNGEERAKGNILERFSAQQFPDLHSELNLSSLELGDSALYFCASSVGSTHSEAFFGQGTRLTVV.

This clonotype was detected ten times or more. The chain joins TRBV12-3 or TRBV12-4 to TRBJ1-5; D gene unclear. Trimming removed 3 bases from V and 4 bases from J, with 7 bases in between. The CDR3 is 13 residues long. In nucleotides, the CDR3 is TGTGCCAGCAGTTTGATCGAGAATCAGCCCCAGCATTTT. Translated: CASSLIENQPQHF.

This clonotype was counted many times. This chain joins TRBV10-3 and TRBJ2-1; D might be TRBD1 (6 bases). Germline V gene sequence: CDR1 ENHRY, CDR2 SYGVKD. Between the trimmed V and J ends, which lost 5 bases and 3 bases, there was a span of 14 bases. The CDR3 consists of 15 residues. In DNA form, the CDR3 reads TGTGCCATCAGTAAGACAGGCTTCCTCTACAATGAGCAGTTCTTC. Translation: CAISKTGFLYNEQFF.

This clonotype was seen ten or more times. The rearrangement joins TRBV6-1 to TRBJ2-2; possibly TRBD1 or TRBD2 for D (5 bases each). The CDR3 is made up of 17 amino acids. The V gene's germline CDR1 is MNHNS and CDR2 SASEGT. V gave up 2 bases and J gave up 4 bases, with 17 bases separating them. The CDR3 here is CASSEFGRGQPTGELFF. DNA of the CDR3: TGTGCCAGCAGTGAATTCGGTCGGGGCCAACCCACCGGGGAGCTGTTTTTT.

This clonotype was detected many times. The genes are TRBV20-1 and TRBJ2-1; D is uncertain. The ends were cut back, 3 bases at V and 4 bases at J, with 13 bases in the middle. CDR1 is DFQATT and CDR2 is SNEGSKA in the germline V gene (reference sequence). The CDR3 consists of 14 residues. CDR3 loop: CSARVAIGYNEQFF. The CDR3 nucleotides read TGCAGTGCTAGGGTCGCTATAGGGTACAATGAGCAGTTCTTC.

This clonotype was seen many times. The V gene is TRBV5-4, the J gene TRBJ2-1; 10 positions match TRBD2. The CDR3 has 15 amino acids. V shed 4 bases and J 8 bases; nucleotides not matched to a gene: 9. Germline V gene lookup returns CDR1 SGHNT and CDR2 YYREEE (reference sequence). CDR3 sequence (DNA): TGTGCCAGCAGCGCCACTAGCGGGAAAGGATATGAGCAGTTCTTC. Translation gives CASSATSGKGYEQFF.

This clonotype occurred many times. V usage is TRBV20-1 and J usage is TRBJ1-3; tentatively, D is TRBD1 (6 bases). Germline CDR1 and CDR2: DFQATT and SNEGSKA (reference sequence). The CDR3 contains 13 residues. Trimming shortened V by 5 bases and J by 2 bases, and 10 bases separated the two germline ends. The CDR3 DNA is TGCAGTGCTTTACAGGGCCCTGGAAACACCATATATTTT. Translation gives CSALQGPGNTIYF.

This clonotype was recorded many times. The chain carries TRBV7-3 and TRBJ2-7, with 7 bases matching TRBD2. J gave up 7 bases and V 5 bases, and 8 bases lay outside the gene matches. The germline V gene encodes CDR1 SGHTA and CDR2 FQGTGA. This CDR3 spans 13 amino acids. CDR3 bases: TGTGCCAGCAGCGCCCTCCCGGGGGGTGAGCAGTACTTC. Protein sequence: CASSALPGGEQYF.

This chain connects TRBV30 to TRBJ1-1; the D is unclear. The CDR3 has 11 amino acids. V lost 0 bases and J 10 bases, leaving 9 bases between the germline ends. In germline, CDR1 is GTSNPN, CDR2 SVGIG (reference sequence). The CDR3, as DNA: TGTGCCTGGAGTGTGGGATTTGGAGCTTTCTTT. Translating it yields CAWSVGFGAFF.

This clonotype is medium-sized in the sample. This chain connects TRBV20-1 to TRBJ1-4, with a possible D match to TRBD1 (5 bases). The CDR3 consists of 12 residues. From germline, CDR1 is DFQATT and CDR2 SNEGSKA (reference sequence). Trimming pared 7 bases from V and 8 bases from J, leaving 14 bases between. In DNA form, the CDR3 reads TGCAGTGTGAGGGGAAGAGGGGAAAAACTGTTTTTT. Its protein is CSVRGRGEKLFF.

The CDR3 DNA is TGTGCCAGCAGCTCCAGCGGGGGCAACACCGGGGAGCTGTTTTTT. Amino acid sequence: CASSSSGGNTGELFF. The chain employs TRBV7-2 and TRBJ2-2; 8 bases map to TRBD2. Losses at the gene ends were 4 bases for V and 2 bases for J; bases not matched to a gene: 3. The V gene's germline CDR1 is SGHTA and CDR2 FQGNSA. The CDR3 extends over 15 amino acids.

The CDR3 DNA follows: TGTGCCAGCAGCTTTTTCGGCGGCGGGGATACGCAGTATTTT. It yields the protein CASSFFGGGDTQYF. The V and J genes are TRBV11-3 and TRBJ2-3, with D perhaps matching TRBD2 (5 bases). Germline loops: CDR1 SGHNT, CDR2 YENEEA. The germline V and J ends were trimmed by 3 bases and 6 bases, with 13 bases remaining between them. This CDR3 contains 14 residues.

This clonotype was counted at least ten times. The chain joins TRBV28 to TRBJ1-2; D gene ambiguous. Per germline, CDR1 MDHEN and CDR2 SYDVKM. The CDR3 is 12 amino acids. Trimming stripped 2 bases from V and 8 bases from J, with 9 bases between. CDR3 nucleotide sequence: TGTGCCAGCAGTTTAGAGAGGGCAGGCTACACCTTC. This gives the protein CASSLERAGYTF.

In this sample, this clonotype turned up many times. The chain has TRBV7-9 and TRBJ2-3; 11 bases line up with TRBD1. V dropped 4 bases and J dropped 4; count of bases not matched to a gene: 4. This CDR3 is 15 amino acids long. Germline V lookup: CDR1 SEHNR, CDR2 FQNEAQ (reference sequence). The CDR3: CASSYGQGAADTQYF. In DNA, the CDR3 is TGTGCCAGCAGCTACGGACAGGGGGCCGCAGATACGCAGTATTTT.

In this sample, this clonotype turned up many times. CDR3 protein: CASSAQTGRETQYF. CDR3 coding DNA: TGTGCCAGCAGTGCACAAACAGGTCGGGAGACCCAGTACTTC. The V call is TRBV28, the J call TRBJ2-5; possible D gene TRBD1, 5 bases. CDR3 size: 14 residues. Trimming took 5 bases from V and 5 from J, leaving 15 bases between them. Germline V CDR1 and CDR2: MDHEN, SYDVKM.

This clonotype was picked up many times. The J gene is TRBJ2-1, the V gene TRBV29-1; perhaps TRBD1 as D (6 bases). Deletions cut 2 bases from V and 5 bases from J, with 10 bases between. Germline V gene data show CDR1 as SQVTM and CDR2 as ANQGSEA. There are 13 residues in the CDR3. CDR3 nucleotides: TGCAGCGTTGAATCAGGGGACCACAATGAGCAGTTCTTC. It yields the protein CSVESGDHNEQFF.

Many counts were recorded for this clonotype. The CDR3 DNA follows: TGCAGCGTTTCCGGGACTATGGACGGGATCGCGTATTTT. Residues: CSVSGTMDGIAYF. This chain links TRBV29-1 with TRBJ2-3, with 7 nucleotides matching TRBD2. This CDR3 spans 13 amino acids. The germline gives CDR1 SQVTM, CDR2 ANQGSEA. The V gene end was trimmed by 5 bases and the J gene end by 14 bases; junction bases not matched to a gene: 16.

This clonotype was counted only a few times. This chain links TRBV12-3 or TRBV12-4 with TRBJ1-5, with D perhaps TRBD1 (6 bases). CDR3 length: 14 amino acids. V shed 6 bases and J shed 3 bases, with 12 bases lying between them. The CDR3 DNA follows: TGTGCCAGCAGCGCCGGACAGCTCAATCAGCCCCAGCATTTT. Translating gives CASSAGQLNQPQHF.

This clonotype was observed many times. This chain uses TRBV29-1 with TRBJ2-1, with 8 bases matching TRBD1. Per germline, CDR1 SQVTM and CDR2 ANQGSEA. V shed 0 bases and J 4 bases; nucleotides not matched to a gene: 5. The CDR3 consists of 15 residues. The CDR3 sequence: CSVEDSGGAYNEQFF. DNA for the CDR3: TGCAGCGTTGAAGATTCAGGGGGCGCTTACAATGAGCAGTTCTTC.

This clonotype came up many times. This chain's CDR3 is CASSRQENEKLFF. The CDR3 DNA follows: TGTGCCAGCAGTCGACAGGAAAATGAAAAACTGTTTTTT. V and J are TRBV6-1 and TRBJ1-4; maybe TRBD1 (6 bases). This CDR3 comprises 13 residues. Looked up from germline, CDR1 is MNHNS and CDR2 is SASEGT. Trimming removed 5 bases at V and 5 bases at J, with 9 bases between.